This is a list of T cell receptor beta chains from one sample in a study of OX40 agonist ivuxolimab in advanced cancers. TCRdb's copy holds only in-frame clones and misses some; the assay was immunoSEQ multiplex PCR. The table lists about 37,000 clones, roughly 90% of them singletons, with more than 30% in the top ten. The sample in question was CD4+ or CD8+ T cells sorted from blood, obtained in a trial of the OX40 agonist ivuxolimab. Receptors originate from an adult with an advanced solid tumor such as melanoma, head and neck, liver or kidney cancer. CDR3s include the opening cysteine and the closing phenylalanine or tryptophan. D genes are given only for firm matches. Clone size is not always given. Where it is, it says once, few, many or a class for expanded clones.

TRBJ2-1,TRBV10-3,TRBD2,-,CAISGRLAGRGEQFF,TGTGCCATCAGTGGGCGGCTAGCGGGGCGGGGTGAGCAGTTCTTC
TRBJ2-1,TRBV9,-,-,CASSVVGNSLNEQFF,TGTGCCAGCAGCGTAGTAGGTAACTCTTTGAATGAGCAGTTCTTC
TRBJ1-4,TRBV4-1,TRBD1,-,CASSLPGGQGRKLFF,TGCGCCAGCAGCCTGCCCGGTGGACAGGGGAGAAAACTGTTTTTT
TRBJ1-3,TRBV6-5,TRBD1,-,CASSSTGNSGNTIYF,TGTGCCAGCAGTTCGACAGGGAACTCTGGAAACACCATATATTTT
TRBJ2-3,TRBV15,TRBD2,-,CATSRDRVGGPTDTQYF,TGTGCCACCAGCAGAGATCGGGTGGGAGGGCCCACAGATACGCAGTATTTT
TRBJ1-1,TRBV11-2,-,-,CASSFTGLFEAFF,TGTGCCAGCAGCTTTACAGGCCTCTTCGAAGCTTTCTTT
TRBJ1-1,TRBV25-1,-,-,CASSLGGRNTEAFF,TGTGCCAGCAGTCTGGGTGGCAGAAACACTGAAGCTTTCTTT
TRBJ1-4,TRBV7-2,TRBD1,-,CASSLTGGSEKLFF,TGTGCCAGCAGCTTGACAGGGGGCTCGGAAAAACTGTTTTTT
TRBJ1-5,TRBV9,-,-,CASSEGEGGLRQPQHF,TGTGCCAGCAGCGAGGGGGAGGGAGGGTTGAGGCAGCCCCAGCATTTT
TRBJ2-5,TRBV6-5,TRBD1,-,CASIGRGIRETQYF,TGTGCCAGCATAGGCAGGGGGATACGGGAGACCCAGTACTTC
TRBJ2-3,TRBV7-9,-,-,CASSLAMRTFNTDTQYF,TGTGCCAGCAGCTTAGCGATGAGGACATTCAACACAGATACGCAGTATTTT
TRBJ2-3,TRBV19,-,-,CASSIVENARTDTQYF,TGTGCCAGTAGTATAGTCGAGAACGCCCGCACAGATACGCAGTATTTT
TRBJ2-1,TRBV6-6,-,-,CASISDYDEQFF,TGTGCCAGCATTTCGGACTACGATGAGCAGTTCTTC
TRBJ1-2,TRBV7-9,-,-,CASSPQTVAEDGYTF,TGTGCCAGCAGCCCCCAAACAGTAGCCGAAGATGGCTACACCTTC
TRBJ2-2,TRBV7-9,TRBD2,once,CASSLLADQIGSGELFF,TGTGCCAGCAGCTTACTAGCGGATCAAATTGGCTCCGGGGAGCTGTTTTTT
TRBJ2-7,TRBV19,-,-,CASSINYEQYF,TGTGCCAGTAGTATAAACTACGAGCAGTACTTC
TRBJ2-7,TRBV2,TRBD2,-,CARWTGLAGEGSYF,TGTGCCAGGTGGACGGGACTAGCGGGAGAAGGATCGTACTTC
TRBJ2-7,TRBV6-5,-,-,CASSYSTGRRTYEQYF,TGTGCCAGCAGTTACTCGACCGGGAGAAGGACCTACGAGCAGTACTTC
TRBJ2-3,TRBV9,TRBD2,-,CASSVGGLDADTQYF,TGTGCCAGCAGCGTAGGGGGACTAGATGCAGATACGCAGTATTTT
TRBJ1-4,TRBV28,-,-,CASSRWGTTNEKLFF,TGTGCCAGCAGCCGGTGGGGGACGACTAATGAAAAACTGTTTTTT
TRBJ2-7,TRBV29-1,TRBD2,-,CSAAGGNGEQYF,TGCAGCGCGGCGGGAGGGAATGGGGAGCAGTACTTC
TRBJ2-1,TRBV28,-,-,CASSLTVPPGEQFF,TGTGCCAGCAGTTTGACAGTTCCCCCCGGTGAGCAGTTCTTC
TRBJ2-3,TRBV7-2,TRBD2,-,CASSLELAGVAVSDTQYF,TGTGCCAGCAGCTTAGAACTAGCGGGAGTAGCGGTTTCAGATACGCAGTATTTT
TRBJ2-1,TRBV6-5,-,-,CASSFLPGSSYNEQFF,TGTGCCAGCAGTTTCCTGCCAGGGAGCTCCTACAATGAGCAGTTCTTC
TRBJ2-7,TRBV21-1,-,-,CASASRQYF,TGTGCCAGCGCCTCAAGGCAGTACTTC
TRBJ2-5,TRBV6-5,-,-,CASSYSWGEEETQYF,TGTGCCAGCAGTTACTCGTGGGGGGAAGAAGAGACCCAGTACTTC
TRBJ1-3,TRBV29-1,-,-,CSVVLGSGNTIYF,TGCAGCGTCGTGCTCGGCTCTGGAAACACCATATATTTT
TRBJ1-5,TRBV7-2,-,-,CASSSIRDSNQPQHF,TGTGCCAGCAGCTCCATTAGGGACAGCAATCAGCCCCAGCATTTT
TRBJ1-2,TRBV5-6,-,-,CASSLLVESVSGYTF,TGTGCCAGCAGCTTGTTGGTAGAAAGTGTGAGTGGCTACACCTTC
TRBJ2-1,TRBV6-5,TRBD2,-,CASRVAGRSYNEQFF,TGTGCCAGCAGGGTAGCGGGAAGGTCCTACAATGAGCAGTTCTTC
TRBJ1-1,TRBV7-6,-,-,CASSLEVGGAGEAFF,TGTGCCAGCAGCTTAGAGGTTGGGGGGGCGGGTGAAGCTTTCTTT
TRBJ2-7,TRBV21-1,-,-,CASSKELAGDFYEQYF,TGTGCCAGCAGCAAAGAACTAGCGGGCGACTTCTACGAGCAGTACTTC
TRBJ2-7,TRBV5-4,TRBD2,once,CASSFRREGPYEQYF,TGTGCCAGCAGCTTTCGGCGGGAGGGTCCCTACGAGCAGTACTTC
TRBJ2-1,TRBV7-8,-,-,CASSLAGGGNEQFF,TGTGCCAGCAGCTTAGCGGGAGGCGGTAATGAGCAGTTCTTC
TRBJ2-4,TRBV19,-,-,CASAEGGAKNIQYF,TGTGCCAGCGCAGAGGGGGGCGCCAAAAACATTCAGTACTTC